These 31 T cell receptor beta chains were sequenced from one sample in a study of T cell responses to AZD1222 COVID-19 vaccine. Data came from immunoSEQ multiplex PCR; TCRdb stores just in-frame clones and leaves some out. The sample comprises approximately 120,000 clones, around 83% of which are singletons, and around 27% rests with the top ten. Specimen: peripheral blood, collected 28 days after the second AZD1222 dose. These receptors were collected from an adult who received the AZD1222 COVID-19 vaccine.

This chain uses TRBV4-2 with TRBJ1-1; D possibly corresponds to TRBD1 (5 bases). CDR3 length: 14 residues. Germline assignment: CDR1 LGHNA and CDR2 YNFKEQ. Between the trimmed V and J ends, which lost 0 bases and 11 bases, there was a span of 16 bases. CDR3 coding DNA: TGTGCCAGCAGCCAAGATGGGGGAGGGACGTATGCTTTCTTT. Translating gives CASSQDGGGTYAFF.

The rearrangement joins TRBV7-3 to TRBJ1-3; unclear D gene. The CDR3 spans 13 residues. Germline CDR1 reads SGHTA; CDR2 reads FQGTGA. The V end was cut by 2 bases, the J end by 4 bases, with 6 bases between. Written as DNA, the CDR3 is TGTGCCAGCAGCTTAGGCTGGGGAAACACCATATATTTT. It translates to CASSLGWGNTIYF. The complete variable domain, with remaining parts taken from reference TRBV7-3 and TRBJ1-3, reads GAGVSQTPSNKVTEKGKYVELRCDPISGHTALYWYRQSLGQGPEFLIYFQGTGAADDSGLPNDRFFAVRPEGSVSTLKIQRTERGDSAVYLCASSLGWGNTIYFGEGSWLTVV.

The rearrangement joins TRBV18 to TRBJ1-2; 9 nucleotides agree with TRBD1. The junction had 8 bases not matched to a gene; V was cut back by 6 bases and J by 6 bases. CDR1 KGHSH and CDR2 LQKENI come from the germline V gene. The CDR3 is 14 residues long. CDR3 amino acids: CASSRGRTGDGYTF. As DNA, the CDR3 is TGTGCCAGCTCCAGAGGTAGGACAGGGGATGGCTACACCTTC.

The chain links TRBV7-2 to TRBJ1-2; D ambiguous. The length of the CDR3 is 13 residues. V lost 3 bases and J lost 5, with 10 bases in between. CDR1 SGHTA and CDR2 FQGNSA come from the germline V gene. The DNA for the CDR3 is TGTGCCAGCAGCTTGTTGTCTGTTTATGGCTACACCTTC. Its translation is CASSLLSVYGYTF.

This clone was seen a few times. The genes are TRBV11-2 and TRBJ1-4, with D unclear. Trimming left V 0 bases short and J 2 bases short, with 10 bases between. Germline V CDR1 and CDR2: SGHAT, FQNNGV. CDR3 size: 16 residues. CDR3 bases: TGTGCCAGCAGCTTAGACGTCTCCGGGACTAATGAAAAACTGTTTTTT. This gives the protein CASSLDVSGTNEKLFF.

The chain uses TRBV11-2 and TRBJ2-4; D gene unclear. The CDR3 spans 11 residues. From germline, CDR1 is SGHAT and CDR2 FQNNGV. V gave up 0 bases and J gave up 9 bases, with 3 bases separating them. CDR3 region: CASSLDSIQYF. The CDR3 DNA reads as TGTGCCAGCAGCTTAGATAGCATTCAGTACTTC.

This chain links TRBV5-1 with TRBJ2-2; 8 nucleotides line up with TRBD1. CDR1 and CDR2 from the germline V gene are SGHRS and YFSETQ. V dropped 2 bases and J dropped 4; count of bases not matched to a gene: 4. The length of the CDR3 is 15 residues. The CDR3 loop is CASSFQGAGTGELFF. CDR3 DNA: TGCGCCAGCAGCTTTCAGGGGGCGGGCACCGGGGAGCTGTTTTTT.

In nucleotides, the CDR3 is TGTGCCACCAGCAGAGTGGGGGACAGCGGAGGCTACACCTTC. Translated: CATSRVGDSGGYTF. The chain links TRBV15 to TRBJ1-2; 7 nucleotides match TRBD1. Germline trimming cut 1 base from V and 8 bases from J; bases unmatched to any gene: 7. Germline V gene lookup returns CDR1 LNHNV and CDR2 YYDKDF (reference sequence). This CDR3 comprises 14 residues.

This chain connects TRBV5-1 to TRBJ2-6; tentatively, D is TRBD2 (6 bases). The CDR3 sequence is 16 residues long. With 0 bases removed from V and 2 bases from J, the gap between germline ends came to 9 bases. Germline CDR1 is SGHRS and CDR2 is YFSETQ. The CDR3 protein is CASSLDPGAGANVLTF. Written as DNA, the CDR3 is TGCGCCAGCAGCTTGGACCCGGGGGCTGGGGCCAACGTCCTGACTTTC.

J is TRBJ2-5 and V is TRBV20-1; D unclear. This CDR3 spans 16 amino acids. V lost 3 bases and J lost 5, with 22 bases in between. Germline V gene data show CDR1 as DFQATT and CDR2 as SNEGSKA (reference sequence). The CDR3 DNA reads as TGCAGTGCTAGTAGTCGCGGCGGCTCCTGGCGGGAGACCCAGTACTTC. Its protein is CSASSRGGSWRETQYF.

The chain uses TRBV28 and TRBJ2-7; 9 bases match TRBD1. After removal of 5 bases from V and 4 bases from J, the junction contained 3 bases not matched to a gene. This CDR3 is 13 amino acids long. Germline V lookup: CDR1 MDHEN, CDR2 SYDVKM. CDR3 sequence reads: CASSTGGGYEQYF. DNA for the CDR3: TGTGCCAGCAGTACAGGGGGCGGTTACGAGCAGTACTTC.

This sequence joins TRBV5-1 and TRBJ1-2; D gene unclear. Trimming cost V 0 bases and J 1 base, with 13 bases left between them. Germline assignment: CDR1 SGHRS and CDR2 YFSETQ. This CDR3 comprises 16 residues. The CDR3 is CASSLDPQRLNYGYTF. The CDR3 coding sequence is TGCGCCAGCAGCTTGGATCCCCAAAGACTTAACTATGGCTACACCTTC.

V usage is TRBV5-1 and J usage is TRBJ1-2; the D is unclear. Trimming took 1 base from V and 0 from J, leaving 13 bases between them. Germline values: CDR1 SGHRS, CDR2 YFSETQ. The CDR3 is 16 residues long. The CDR3 region has the DNA TGCGCCAGCAGCTTGTCGGACTCCACTTCTAACTATGGCTACACCTTC. Translation: CASSLSDSTSNYGYTF. The whole variable domain, remainder taken from reference TRBV5-1 and TRBJ1-2, is KAGVTQTPRYLIKTRGQQVTLSCSPISGHRSVSWYQQTPGQGLQFLFEYFSETQRNKGNFPGRFSGRQFSNSRSEMNVSTLELGDSALYLCASSLSDSTSNYGYTFGSGTRLTVV.

The V call is TRBV5-4, the J call TRBJ1-2; 7 bases are shared with TRBD1. The CDR3 extends over 14 amino acids. The ends lost 4 bases at V and 0 bases at J; junction bases unmatched: 3. The V gene's germline CDR1 is SGHNT and CDR2 YYREEE (reference sequence). The CDR3 spells CASSLGQANYGYTF. CDR3 sequence (DNA): TGTGCCAGCAGCCTCGGACAGGCTAACTATGGCTACACCTTC. Using reference TRBV5-4 and TRBJ1-2 for the parts outside the CDR3, the full variable domain is ETGVTQSPTHLIKTRGQQVTLRCSSQSGHNTVSWYQQALGQGPQFIFQYYREEENGRGNFPPRFSGLQFPNYSSELNVNALELDDSALYLCASSLGQANYGYTFGSGTRLTVV.

In its sample, this clone was seen once. The gene calls are TRBV9 and TRBJ2-3; a possible D gene is TRBD2 (5 bases). Germline assignment: CDR1 SGDLS and CDR2 YYNGEE. CDR3 length equals 15 residues. Trimming removed 5 bases from V and 2 bases from J, with 15 bases in between. The CDR3 protein is CASSQNGEFTDTQYF. DNA of the CDR3: TGTGCCAGCAGTCAAAACGGGGAGTTCACAGATACGCAGTATTTT.

The V and J genes are TRBV4-1 and TRBJ2-7, with D possibly called TRBD1 or TRBD2 (5 bases each). The germline V gene has CDR1 MGHRA and CDR2 YSYEKL. Trimming shortened V by 1 base and J by 4 bases, and 14 bases separated the two germline ends. CDR3 length equals 15 residues. CDR3: CASSQGSGTLYEQYF. The CDR3, as DNA: TGCGCCAGCAGCCAAGGATCCGGGACCCTTTACGAGCAGTACTTC.

V is TRBV4-1 and J is TRBJ2-5; D is uncertain. The CDR3 extends over 15 amino acids. V lost 4 bases and J lost 5, with 17 bases in between. Germline lookup yields CDR1 MGHRA and CDR2 YSYEKL. The CDR3 reads CASSLLGPFAETQYF. DNA of the CDR3: TGCGCCAGCAGCCTTCTCGGACCCTTTGCCGAGACCCAGTACTTC.

V gene TRBV18 combines with J gene TRBJ1-5; 8 bases fit TRBD1. This CDR3 is 16 amino acids long. Germline V lookup: CDR1 KGHSH, CDR2 LQKENI. After removal of 2 bases from V and 1 base from J, the junction contained 4 bases not matched to a gene. CDR3 in DNA: TGTGCCAGCTCACCAGGACAGGGCGTAAGCAATCAGCCCCAGCATTTT. Its protein is CASSPGQGVSNQPQHF.

This chain joins TRBV30 and TRBJ2-7; 8 bases line up with TRBD2. Trimming removed 1 base from V and 6 bases from J; junction bases left unmatched: 5. Germline-derived CDR1 and CDR2 are GTSNPN and SVGIG (reference sequence). The CDR3 covers 13 residues. CDR3 DNA sequence: TGTGCCTGGAGTGCCCACGGGAGGGCCGAGCAGTACTTC. Encoded protein: CAWSAHGRAEQYF.

The V call is TRBV28, the J call TRBJ1-2; 8 bases match TRBD1. The CDR3 has 13 residues. Trimming cost V 5 bases and J 5 bases; bases outside gene matches: 4. Germline V gene data show CDR1 as MDHEN and CDR2 as SYDVKM. The CDR3 here is CASSPTGVYGYTF. In nucleotides, the CDR3 is TGTGCCAGCAGTCCGACAGGGGTTTATGGCTACACCTTC.

This clone showed up just once. V and J are TRBV11-2 and TRBJ1-3, with 9 bases matching TRBD1. Germline V gene lookup returns CDR1 SGHAT and CDR2 FQNNGV. This CDR3 comprises 12 residues. V was pared by 5 bases and J by 16 bases, with 9 bases of the junction left unmatched. This CDR3 reads CASSPSGDRVYF. CDR3 sequence (DNA): TGTGCCAGCAGCCCTAGTGGGGACAGGGTCTATTTT.

This sequence joins TRBV18 and TRBJ1-2; 10 bases match TRBD1. The CDR3 runs to 17 residues. CDR1 is KGHSH, CDR2 LQKENI, per germline. V shed 3 bases, J shed 0 bases, and the junction held 7 bases outside the gene matches. Here the CDR3 reads CASSPGTGAQANYGYTF. In DNA form, the CDR3 reads TGTGCCAGCTCACCCGGGACAGGGGCCCAAGCTAACTATGGCTACACCTTC.

In regard to this clone: Other DNA variants within this sample encode the same CDR3. V and J are TRBV6-4 and TRBJ1-2; D remains unclear. The V and J ends lost 0 bases and 8 bases respectively, with 4 bases between them. The length of the CDR3 is 11 residues. Germline values: CDR1 MRHNA, CDR2 SNTAGT. CDR3 sequence reads: CASSDSRGYTF. In DNA, the CDR3 is TGTGCCAGCAGTGACTCAAGGGGCTACACCTTC.

The chain joins TRBV7-2 to TRBJ1-5; D ambiguous. Trimming removed 2 bases from V and 6 bases from J, with 14 bases in between. The CDR3 covers 15 residues. CDR1 and CDR2 (germline): SGHTA, FQGNSA. CDR3 DNA: TGTGCCAGCAGCTTATATTGGGGTACTATTCAGCCCCAGCATTTT. Translating it yields CASSLYWGTIQPQHF. Together with reference TRBV7-2 and TRBJ1-5, the CDR3 gives the full variable domain: GAGVSQSPSNKVTEKGKDVELRCDPISGHTALYWYRQSLGQGLEFLIYFQGNSAPDKSGLPSDRFSAERTGGSVSTLTIQRTQQEDSAVYLCASSLYWGTIQPQHFGDGTRLSIL.

CDR3 sequence (DNA): TGTGCCAGACAGGGGGCAGACGCTGAAGCTTTCTTT. It is translated as CARQGADAEAFF. The chain joins TRBV28 to TRBJ1-1, with 9 bases that match TRBD1. Germline V gives CDR1 MDHEN, CDR2 SYDVKM. The CDR3 has 12 residues. V dropped 9 bases and J dropped 6; count of bases not matched to a gene: 5. The complete variable domain, with remaining parts taken from reference TRBV28 and TRBJ1-1, reads DVKVTQSSRYLVKRTGEKVFLECVQDMDHENMFWYRQDPGLGLRLIYFSYDVKMKEKGDIPEGYSVSREKKERFSLILESASTNQTSMYLCARQGADAEAFFGQGTRLTVV.

The chain combines TRBV28 with TRBJ1-1, with a weak D call TRBD1 (5 bases). Per germline, CDR1 MDHEN and CDR2 SYDVKM. Trimming pared 2 bases from V and 11 bases from J, leaving 15 bases between. The CDR3 has 13 amino acids. The CDR3 loop reads CASSLPGPLTAFF. The CDR3 DNA is TGTGCCAGCAGTTTACCGGGACCTCTTACGGCTTTCTTT.

The chain combines TRBV11-2 with TRBJ1-2; D might be TRBD1 (5 bases). The ends were cut back, 5 bases at V and 2 bases at J, with 12 bases in the middle. The CDR3 runs 14 residues. Germline assignment: CDR1 SGHAT and CDR2 FQNNGV. CDR3 amino acids: CASSTGTENYGYTF. Written as DNA, the CDR3 is TGTGCCAGCAGCACCGGGACGGAGAACTATGGCTACACCTTC.

This chain connects TRBV25-1 to TRBJ1-2, with D maybe TRBD1 (5 bases). This CDR3 has 16 amino acids. CDR1 is MGHDK and CDR2 is SYGVNS in the germline V gene. V was cut by 1 base and J by 3 bases, with 15 bases left in between. This CDR3 reads CASSESRQGWDYGYTF. CDR3 DNA: TGTGCCAGCAGTGAATCCCGTCAGGGTTGGGACTATGGCTACACCTTC.

In this sample, this clone turned up once. The V gene is TRBV18, the J gene TRBJ1-1, with 12 bases lining up with TRBD1. Germline V CDR1 and CDR2: KGHSH, LQKENI. Trimming took 4 bases from V and 7 from J; bases not matched to a gene: 7. The CDR3 consists of 15 residues. DNA of the CDR3: TGTGCCAGCTCACTTTCTAGGGACAGGGGGCTTGAAGCTTTCTTT. Translation: CASSLSRDRGLEAFF.

This clone has only one observation. V and J are TRBV6-4 and TRBJ1-5; 7 bases map to TRBD1. From germline, CDR1 is MRHNA and CDR2 SNTAGT. The V and J ends lost 6 bases and 5 bases, in that order; junction bases with no gene match: 4. This CDR3 is built from 13 residues. The CDR3 is CASSPDRDQPQHF. Written as DNA, the CDR3 is TGTGCCAGCAGCCCCGACAGGGATCAGCCCCAGCATTTT.

The table lists this clone with a count of one. The chain couples TRBV5-1 to TRBJ2-7, with 7 nucleotides matching TRBD1. Germline trimming cut 4 bases from V and 3 bases from J; bases unmatched to any gene: 7. From germline, CDR1 is SGHRS and CDR2 YFSETQ. The CDR3 loop spans 14 amino acids. CDR3 protein: CASSRSTGSYEQYF. In DNA, the CDR3 is TGCGCCAGCAGCAGATCGACAGGGAGCTACGAGCAGTACTTC.